Below are 11 T cell receptor beta chains sequenced from a single sample in a study of blood T cell repertoires in COVID-19 (dated by TCRdb to about 2020). Library preparation employed the immunoSEQ multiplex PCR assay. Imported from immuneACCESS, the table was reduced by TCRdb to in-frame sequences with V and J called. These copies leave out some clones; in studies compared against another copy, an unresolved V gene accounts for under half, and the cause of the remainder is not known. For this sample the table gives 250,000 to 350,000 clones, of which 80% to 90% were detected only once. 2.4% of the sample goes to the ten largest clones. Material: PBMCs or T cells enriched from blood (not recorded which). The receptors derive from a woman aged 18-29 years who had recovered from COVID-19.

About this clone itself: Different DNA sequences within this sample yield the same CDR3. The chain carries TRBV18 and TRBJ1-6; the D gene is possibly TRBD1 (5 bases). V was shortened by 6 bases and J by 7 bases, with 10 bases between the two germline ends. This CDR3 has 13 residues. Germline V CDR1 and CDR2: KGHSH, LQKENI. Here the CDR3 DNA reads TGTGCCAGCTCGCCAGACAGCAATTCACCCCTCCACTTT. Protein: CASSPDSNSPLHF.

The V and J genes are TRBV5-6 and TRBJ2-3, with D possibly TRBD2 on 6 matching bases. This CDR3 contains 16 residues. V lost 1 base to trimming and J lost 1 base, with 13 bases between them. CDR1 is SGHDT and CDR2 is YYEEEE in the germline V gene. CDR3 protein: CASSLPGTQGTDTQYF. CDR3 nucleotide sequence: TGTGCCAGCAGCTTGCCCGGGACTCAGGGCACAGATACGCAGTATTTT.

For this clone: The junction departs from the called germline gene at one end, perhaps through a read error. The J gene is TRBJ2-1, the V gene TRBV5-4; 8 bases agree with TRBD2. Germline loops: CDR1 SGHNT, CDR2 YYREEE (reference sequence). This CDR3 is built from 14 residues. CDR3 DNA: TGTGCCAGCAGATTGGGACTAGACAAGAGTGAGCAGTTCTTC. This gives the protein CASRLGLDKSEQFF.

The V call is TRBV11-2, the J call TRBJ1-2, with 10 bases fitting TRBD1. Germline assignment: CDR1 SGHAT and CDR2 FQNNGV. The CDR3 covers 13 residues. V lost 5 bases, J lost 6 bases, and 3 bases stayed unmatched. In nucleotides, the CDR3 is TGTGCCAGCAGCCTGGGACAGGGGAATGGCTACACCTTC. The encoded protein is CASSLGQGNGYTF.

DNA of the CDR3: TGTGCCTGGAGTGTGGTCCAGGTAAATTCACCCCTCCACTTT. It translates to CAWSVVQVNSPLHF. The rearrangement links TRBV30 to TRBJ1-6; D is undetermined. The V end lost 0 bases, the J end lost 7 bases, and 10 bases lay between the germline ends. The CDR3 runs 14 residues. CDR1 GTSNPN and CDR2 SVGIG come from the germline V gene (reference sequence).

The chain couples TRBV28 to TRBJ1-1, with 11 bases matching TRBD1. Losses at the gene ends were 4 bases for V and 10 bases for J; bases not matched to a gene: 11. The CDR3 is made up of 15 amino acids. Looked up from germline, CDR1 is MDHEN and CDR2 is SYDVKM. CDR3 in DNA: TGTGCCAGCAGTTCCCCCTGGACAGGGGGCCGGGGAGCTTTCTTT. Its translation: CASSSPWTGGRGAFF.

V usage is TRBV19 and J usage is TRBJ2-1, with 8 bases fitting TRBD1. With 7 bases clipped from V and 7 bases from J, the junction kept 6 bases outside the gene matches. This CDR3 has 13 residues. Germline CDR1 is LNHDA and CDR2 is SQIVND (reference sequence). CDR3 nucleotides: TGTGCCAGTACCCGACAGGGGTGGAATGAGCAGTTCTTC. Amino acid sequence: CASTRQGWNEQFF.

The chain recombines TRBV14 with TRBJ1-6; D is undetermined. Looked up from germline, CDR1 is SGHDN and CDR2 is FVKESK. V was trimmed by 6 bases and J by 4 bases, leaving 16 bases between them. The CDR3 length is 16 residues. CDR3 in amino acids: CASRRATGRYNSPLHF. The CDR3 DNA reads as TGTGCCAGCAGGCGGGCCACCGGGCGTTATAATTCACCCCTCCACTTT.

This chain connects TRBV18 to TRBJ1-5; possibly TRBD1 for D (6 bases). The CDR3 runs to 14 residues. Trimming stripped 2 bases from V and 4 bases from J, with 9 bases between. Germline CDR1 is KGHSH and CDR2 is LQKENI. Here the CDR3 DNA reads TGTGCCAGCTCACCAGATAGGGGGAATCAGCCCCAGCATTTT. Translation: CASSPDRGNQPQHF.

CDR3 sequence reads: CASSQTSPQETQYF. The CDR3 nucleotides read TGTGCCAGCAGTCAGACTAGCCCTCAAGAGACCCAGTACTTC. This chain uses TRBV28 with TRBJ2-5, with 7 bases lining up with TRBD2. The CDR3 covers 14 residues. V was clipped by 5 bases and J by 2 bases; unmatched bases: 5. Germline V gene lookup returns CDR1 MDHEN and CDR2 SYDVKM.

This clone turned up a few times. V usage is TRBV5-1 and J usage is TRBJ1-1; D ambiguous. The CDR3 is made up of 15 amino acids. Trimming took 0 bases from V and 5 from J, leaving 14 bases between them. The germline V gene has CDR1 SGHRS and CDR2 YFSETQ. The CDR3 loop reads CASSLGSGEGTEAFF. CDR3 bases: TGCGCCAGCAGCTTGGGTTCCGGGGAAGGAACTGAAGCTTTCTTT.